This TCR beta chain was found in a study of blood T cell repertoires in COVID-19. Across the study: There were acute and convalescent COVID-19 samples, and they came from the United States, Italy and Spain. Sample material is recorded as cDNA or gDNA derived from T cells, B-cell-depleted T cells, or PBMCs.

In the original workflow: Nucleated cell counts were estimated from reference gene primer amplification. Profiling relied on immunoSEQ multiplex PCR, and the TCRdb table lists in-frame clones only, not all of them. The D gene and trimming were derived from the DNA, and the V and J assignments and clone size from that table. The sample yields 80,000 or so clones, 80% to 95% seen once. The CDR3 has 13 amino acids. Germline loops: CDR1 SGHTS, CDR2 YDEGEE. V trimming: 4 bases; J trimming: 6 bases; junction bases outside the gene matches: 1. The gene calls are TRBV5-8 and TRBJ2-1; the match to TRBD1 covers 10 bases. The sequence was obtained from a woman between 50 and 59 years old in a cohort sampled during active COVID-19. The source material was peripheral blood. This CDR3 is CASSRTGGNEQFF. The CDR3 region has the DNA TGTGCCAGCAGCCGGACAGGGGGCAATGAGCAGTTCTTC. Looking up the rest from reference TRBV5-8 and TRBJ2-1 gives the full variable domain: EAGVTQSPTHLIKTRGQQATLRCSPISGHTSVYWYQQALGLGLQFLLWYDEGEERNRGNFPPRFSGRQFPNYSSELNVNALELEDSALYLCASSRTGGNEQFFGPGTRLTVL.